The sequence of this T cell receptor beta chain was determined in a study of T cells in Graves' hyperthyroidism and ophthalmopathy. Study results and limitations: Ophthalmopathy onset followed model prediction by a median around 6.9 months.

There are many counts of this clonotype. Its target is not known. The CDR3 is made up of 14 amino acids. CDR1 and CDR2 from the germline V gene are SGHAT and FQNNGV. Trimming took 1 base from V and 2 from J, leaving 9 bases between them. The TCR beta CDR3 regions underwent amplification using RNA transcripts as the source. First-round RT-PCR targeting the TCR CDR3 was performed with the HTBI primer set. Each CDR3 protein is one row after TCRdb ran MiXCR on the multiplex PCR reads. The data hold 530,000 or so distinct CDR3 sequences, with over 15% observed a single time. The clonotype comes from a woman aged 18 to 35 with Graves' ophthalmopathy. The chain is built from TRBV11-2 and TRBJ2-7; weak D call: TRBD1 (6 bases). The sequencing sample was made of blood. The CDR3 region has the DNA TGTGCCAGCAGCTTAGGGCCAGGGGCCTACGAGCAGTACTTC. Protein sequence: CASSLGPGAYEQYF.